This passage covers 23 T cell receptor beta chains from one sample sequenced in a study of blood T cell repertoires in COVID-19. Generated by immunoSEQ multiplex PCR, the TCRdb table keeps only in-frame clones and is missing some. Of fewer than 300,000 clones listed, approximately 91% are singletons. Sequencing input: peripheral blood. Source of these receptors: a man younger than 35 with active or convalescent COVID-19.

The chain is built from TRBV2 and TRBJ2-3; 7 bases align to TRBD1. Germline lookup yields CDR1 SNHLY and CDR2 FYNNEI. The length of the CDR3 is 14 residues. J gave up 3 bases and V 4 bases, and 4 bases lay outside the gene matches. The CDR3 protein is CASSGDSLTDTQYF. The CDR3 coding sequence is TGTGCCAGCAGTGGGGACAGCCTAACAGATACGCAGTATTTT.

The chain has TRBV4-1 and TRBJ2-7; 7 bases fit TRBD1. The V segment lost 4 bases and the J segment 7 bases; nucleotides outside the gene matches: 7. The CDR3 length is 13 residues. From germline, CDR1 is MGHRA and CDR2 YSYEKL. The CDR3 DNA is TGCGCCAGCAGCCCGACAGGGTTGGGGGAGCAGTACTTC. It is translated as CASSPTGLGEQYF.

V and J are TRBV11-2 and TRBJ1-6; D not certain. CDR1 and CDR2 from the germline V gene are SGHAT and FQNNGV. Trimming cost V 4 bases and J 10 bases, with 14 bases left between them. The CDR3 covers 14 residues. The CDR3 loop is CASSSGIGYSPLHF. Here the CDR3 DNA reads TGTGCCAGCAGCTCCGGGATAGGGTACTCACCCCTCCACTTT.

As concerns this clone: Other nucleotide sequences from this sample produce the same CDR3. The chain links TRBV11-2 to TRBJ1-1; tentative D call: TRBD1 (6 bases). Per germline, CDR1 SGHAT and CDR2 FQNNGV. Trimming took 1 base from V and 4 from J, leaving 10 bases between them. This CDR3 region has 14 residues. CDR3 in DNA: TGTGCCAGCAGCTTAGGAGGGGGTGGCACTGAAGCTTTCTTT. Translated: CASSLGGGGTEAFF.

Remarks on this clone: An end of the junction does not agree with germline; a read error may underlie this. This chain uses TRBV29-1 with TRBJ2-7; TRBD1 aligns across 8 bases. CDR3 length equals 13 residues. Germline V gene sequence: CDR1 SQVTM, CDR2 ANQGSEA. CDR3 sequence (DNA): TGCAGCGTTGACTCAGGGGGCTCCCACGAGCAGTACTTC. Protein sequence: CSVDSGGSHEQYF.

The chain employs TRBV12-3 or TRBV12-4 and TRBJ2-7; perhaps TRBD2 as D (5 bases). Trimming left V 4 bases short and J 6 bases short, with 13 bases between. CDR3 length: 13 residues. This chain's CDR3 is CASSWESNSEQYF. The CDR3, as DNA: TGTGCCAGCAGTTGGGAGTCCAACTCCGAGCAGTACTTC.

The gene calls are TRBV5-1 and TRBJ1-2; D is ambiguous. The CDR3 is 13 residues long. Germline V gene lookup returns CDR1 SGHRS and CDR2 YFSETQ. The V and J ends lost 0 bases and 7 bases respectively, with 10 bases between them. In DNA form, the CDR3 reads TGCGCCAGCAGCTTGGGCGGGTCCTCTGGCTACACCTTC. This sequence encodes CASSLGGSSGYTF. Combining the CDR3 with reference TRBV5-1 and TRBJ1-2 gives the whole variable domain KAGVTQTPRYLIKTRGQQVTLSCSPISGHRSVSWYQQTPGQGLQFLFEYFSETQRNKGNFPGRFSGRQFSNSRSEMNVSTLELGDSALYLCASSLGGSSGYTFGSGTRLTVV.

The table lists this clone with a count of one. DNA of the CDR3: TGCAGCGTCTCTAGCGGGGTTGTTTACAATGAGCAGTTCTTC. Translating gives CSVSSGVVYNEQFF. The rearrangement joins TRBV29-1 to TRBJ2-1; 9 nucleotides line up with TRBD2. The CDR3 totals 14 residues. Trimming cost V 6 bases and J 4 bases; bases outside gene matches: 7. Germline CDR1 reads SQVTM; CDR2 reads ANQGSEA.

The chain recombines TRBV6-4 with TRBJ2-1; D is perhaps TRBD1 (6 bases). V was pared by 0 bases and J by 6 bases, with 9 bases between. The CDR3 sequence is 14 residues long. Germline V gene data show CDR1 as MRHNA and CDR2 as SNTAGT. CDR3: CASSDSMGANEQFF. In nucleotides, the CDR3 is TGTGCCAGCAGTGACTCGATGGGGGCCAATGAGCAGTTCTTC.

This clone has only one observation. The chain combines TRBV4-3 with TRBJ2-1; TRBD2 matches at 7 bases. The trim removed 0 bases at V and 8 bases at J, leaving 10 bases unmatched. The CDR3 loop spans 16 amino acids. Germline CDR1 reads LGHNA; CDR2 reads YSLEER. The CDR3, as DNA: TGCGCCAGCAGCCAAGAATCTTTCGGGCGGGGGTATGAGCAGTTCTTC. Its protein product is CASSQESFGRGYEQFF.

V is TRBV23-1 and J is TRBJ1-5, with 9 bases aligning to TRBD1. TRBV23-1 is an ORF, with its function uncertain. This CDR3 has 15 residues. The J segment lost 7 bases and the V segment lost 2 bases, leaving 6 bases of the junction unmatched. The CDR3 is CASSQRQGDRQPQHF. In DNA, the CDR3 is TGCGCCAGCAGTCAAAGACAGGGGGATCGGCAGCCCCAGCATTTT.

The chain has TRBV28 and TRBJ1-1; tentative D call: TRBD1 (5 bases). The CDR3 has 14 residues. The germline V and J ends were trimmed by 3 bases and 1 base, with 9 bases remaining between them. Germline V gene lookup returns CDR1 MDHEN and CDR2 SYDVKM. In DNA, the CDR3 is TGTGCCAGCAGTTTCCCAACAGGGAACACTGAAGCTTTCTTT. It codes for CASSFPTGNTEAFF.

The chain is built from TRBV19 and TRBJ1-2; D call uncertain. The length of the CDR3 is 13 residues. The germline gives CDR1 LNHDA, CDR2 SQIVND (reference sequence). V lost 5 bases and J lost 4, with 11 bases in between. The CDR3 sequence: CASSSRRAYGYTF. The CDR3 nucleotides read TGTGCCAGTAGTTCCAGGAGGGCCTATGGCTACACCTTC.

The chain joins TRBV7-2 to TRBJ2-5; 8 bases align to TRBD1. V was clipped by 3 bases and J by 4 bases; unmatched bases: 19. Per the germline V gene, CDR1 is SGHTA and CDR2 is FQGNSA. The CDR3 spans 19 residues. CDR3 amino acids: CASSLWGPAYGTGGETQYF. The DNA of the CDR3 is TGTGCCAGCAGCTTGTGGGGACCAGCGTACGGGACAGGCGGAGAGACCCAGTACTTC.

The table lists this clone with a count of one. The rearrangement uses TRBV7-6 and TRBJ2-1, with 8 bases fitting TRBD2. The V segment lost 1 base and the J segment 11 bases; nucleotides outside the gene matches: 13. The CDR3 totals 16 residues. CDR1 is SGHVS and CDR2 is FNYEAQ in the germline V gene. The CDR3 coding sequence is TGTGCCAGCAGCTTAGGGTCAGCGGGGGCCTTGTCTCAGCAGTTCTTC. This gives the protein CASSLGSAGALSQQFF.

The CDR3 here is CATRPLAGYNEQFF. Written as DNA, the CDR3 is TGTGCCACCAGACCTTTAGCGGGGTACAATGAGCAGTTCTTC. The chain combines TRBV15 with TRBJ2-1, with 8 bases that match TRBD2. The V gene end was trimmed by 6 bases and the J gene end by 4 bases; junction bases not matched to a gene: 5. The CDR3 extends over 14 amino acids. Germline-derived CDR1 and CDR2 are LNHNV and YYDKDF (reference sequence).

The V call is TRBV5-1, the J call TRBJ1-4; possible D gene TRBD1, 5 bases. V lost 2 bases and J lost 7, with 12 bases in between. This CDR3 contains 14 residues. Germline V lookup: CDR1 SGHRS, CDR2 YFSETQ. The CDR3 bases are TGCGCCAGCAGCTTTGCCAGGGAGGGTGAAAAACTGTTTTTT. Translation gives CASSFAREGEKLFF.

This clone has a single count. For the CDR3, the DNA is TGTGCCAGCAGTCTAGACAGGGGGGTCACCGGGGAGCTGTTTTTT. Its protein product is CASSLDRGVTGELFF. V usage is TRBV2 and J usage is TRBJ2-2, with 9 bases fitting TRBD1. This CDR3 is 15 amino acids long. Losses at the gene ends were 5 bases for V and 4 bases for J; bases not matched to a gene: 5. Germline assignment: CDR1 SNHLY and CDR2 FYNNEI.

This chain uses TRBV5-1 with TRBJ1-1; D ambiguous. V was trimmed by 3 bases and J by 12 bases, leaving 12 bases between them. The CDR3 sequence is 11 residues long. CDR1 and CDR2 from the germline V gene are SGHRS and YFSETQ. DNA of the CDR3: TGCGCCAGCAGCTCCGAGGGTTTCCCTTTCTTT. It translates to CASSSEGFPFF.

DNA for the CDR3: TGTGCCAGCAGTAAAACGGGACAGGGGGCTTTGGGACAAGAGACCCAGTACTTC. Amino acid sequence: CASSKTGQGALGQETQYF. The chain has TRBV27 and TRBJ2-5, with 12 bases identical to TRBD1. The length of the CDR3 is 18 residues. V shed 5 bases, J shed 2 bases, and the junction held 12 bases outside the gene matches. CDR1 is MNHEY, CDR2 SMNVEV, per germline (reference sequence).

The CDR3 DNA reads TGTGCCAGCTCACCCGGACAGAACACCGGGGAGCTGTTTTTT. It codes for CASSPGQNTGELFF. V and J are TRBV18 and TRBJ2-2; a possible D gene is TRBD1 (5 bases). V lost 3 bases and J lost 1, with 6 bases in between. This CDR3 spans 14 amino acids. The germline CDR1 and CDR2 sequences are KGHSH and LQKENI.

This rearrangement joins TRBV7-2 to TRBJ2-7, with 9 bases identical to TRBD1. V trimming: 3 bases; J trimming: 5 bases; junction bases outside the gene matches: 5. The CDR3 has 14 amino acids. Germline assignment: CDR1 SGHTA and CDR2 FQGNSA. CDR3 DNA: TGTGCCAGCAGCTTTATGACAGGGGGAGACGAGCAGTACTTC. Protein sequence: CASSFMTGGDEQYF.

The J gene is TRBJ2-1, the V gene TRBV2, with 9 bases identical to TRBD1. This CDR3 is 11 amino acids long. V gave up 3 bases and J gave up 12 bases; unmatched junction bases: 0. CDR1 SNHLY and CDR2 FYNNEI come from the germline V gene. The CDR3 is CASSETGGQFF. The CDR3 DNA sequence: TGTGCCAGCAGTGAGACAGGGGGGCAGTTCTTC.